These T cell receptor beta chains were read from a single sample in a study of shared T cell receptors in the human thymus. Profiled with immunoSEQ multiplex PCR; TCRdb holds only in-frame clones, not every one. The sample contains about 380,000 clones, more than 85% of which appear only once. The sequenced sample was thymocytes. Source of these receptors: a human donor. CDR3s include the opening cysteine and the closing phenylalanine or tryptophan. Each record gives: CDR3 length, V gene, clone size, CDR3 protein. For some rows the clone size is stated as once, few or many, or as a class when expanded; others skip it.

length: 16
V: TRBV12-5
size: NA
CDR3: CASGLVLRENTGELFF

length: 19
V: TRBV4-3
size: NA
CDR3: CASSQDSGPRRILADTQYF

length: 15
V: TRBV29-1
size: NA
CDR3: CSVRQGQRNDYEQYF

length: 18
V: TRBV28
size: NA
CDR3: CASSLTSGPCSSYNEQFF

length: 15
V: TRBV4-1
size: NA
CDR3: CASSQSGESNQPQHF

length: 13
V: TRBV7-9
size: NA
CDR3: CASSPGRNTEAFF

length: 15
V: TRBV28
size: NA
CDR3: CASNMGRSDNQPQHF

length: 16
V: TRBV6-1
size: NA
CDR3: CASSEGLVAGANVLTF

length: 16
V: TRBV5-4
size: NA
CDR3: CASSYRDRGPTDTQYF

length: 14
V: TRBV28
size: NA
CDR3: CASRNEQGSYGYTF

length: 14
V: TRBV28
size: once
CDR3: CAAQGHTSYNEQFF

length: 15
V: TRBV7-2
size: few
CDR3: CASSLEGGTGYEQYF

length: 15
V: TRBV28
size: NA
CDR3: CATRRDRSSYNEQFF

length: 14
V: TRBV5-1
size: NA
CDR3: CASSRDTSYNEQFF

length: 17
V: TRBV28
size: NA
CDR3: CASSPPSLSTTYNEQFF

length: 19
V: TRBV5-1
size: once
CDR3: CASRRNPDRPKPANYGYTF

length: 11
V: TRBV28
size: NA
CDR3: CASCSNQPQHF

length: 13
V: TRBV27
size: NA
CDR3: CASSFGWYNEQFF

length: 13
V: TRBV29-1
size: once
CDR3: CSVEAGVNTEAFF

length: 14
V: TRBV27
size: NA
CDR3: CASSLRAPIDTQYF

length: 15
V: TRBV30
size: NA
CDR3: CAWSPQGATMETQYF

length: 13
V: TRBV7-2
size: NA
CDR3: CASSWRQSGELFF

length: 17
V: TRBV27
size: NA
CDR3: CASSLRHTSLAKNIQYF

length: 17
V: TRBV30
size: NA
CDR3: CAWSVLGTPLAKNIQYF

length: 18
V: TRBV12-5
size: NA
CDR3: CASGFDRDQTSGQETQYF

length: 15
V: TRBV28
size: NA
CDR3: CASSGRGLPTGELFF

length: 13
V: TRBV2
size: NA
CDR3: CASSEGQDYGYTF

length: 15
V: TRBV28
size: NA
CDR3: CASASDRASYNEQFF

length: 13
V: TRBV28
size: NA
CDR3: CASSLLRTDTQYF

length: 16
V: TRBV4-1
size: NA
CDR3: CASSQGWYSGAGPQHF

length: 15
V: TRBV11-2
size: NA
CDR3: CASSQPGQVGPEAFF

length: 16
V: TRBV30
size: NA
CDR3: CAWRTGAKGNTGELFF

length: 14
V: TRBV7-9
size: NA
CDR3: CASSYRTGFEKLFF

length: 15
V: TRBV27
size: NA
CDR3: CASSLFLGGGTEAFF

length: 14
V: TRBV19
size: NA
CDR3: CASSGDWRPNEQFF

length: 16
V: TRBV28
size: once
CDR3: CASSLPGGGRDTEAFF

length: 15
V: TRBV7-3
size: NA
CDR3: CASSLRASGSYEQFF

length: 18
V: TRBV28
size: NA
CDR3: CASSLGLPPSVSNQPQHF

length: 15
V: TRBV6-6
size: NA
CDR3: CASSSRSGLHNEQFF

length: 19
V: TRBV27
size: NA
CDR3: CASSLSCRGPRLCSYEQYF

length: 13
V: TRBV6-1
size: once
CDR3: CASSKNRNTEAFF

length: 18
V: TRBV18
size: NA
CDR3: CASSPVISRAGEHNEQFF

length: 16
V: TRBV18
size: NA
CDR3: CASSPRDFGLTDTQYF

length: 14
V: TRBV15
size: NA
CDR3: CATSKGPANEKLFF

length: 18
V: TRBV28
size: NA
CDR3: CASASDRTGGGGANVLTF

length: 14
V: TRBV19
size: few
CDR3: CASHGPPMSEKLFF

length: 17
V: TRBV27
size: NA
CDR3: CASSLRQGRPLGDGYTF

length: 21
V: TRBV4-1
size: NA
CDR3: CASSHQQWGLAGVEDEETQYF

length: 12
V: TRBV27
size: NA
CDR3: CASSSGYNEQFF

length: 18
V: TRBV4-2
size: once
CDR3: CASSQGQDGKRGNYGYTF

length: 15
V: TRBV9
size: NA
CDR3: CASSVGWGGTDTQYF

length: 19
V: TRBV5-6
size: NA
CDR3: CASFECWREGRYRANEQFF

length: 17
V: TRBV30
size: NA
CDR3: CAWSVLTLATTYNEQFF

length: 15
V: TRBV14
size: NA
CDR3: CASSRLWDSTDTQYF

length: 15
V: TRBV11-2
size: NA
CDR3: CASSQVSDRGRRQFF

length: 14
V: TRBV4-2
size: NA
CDR3: CASSQATSGNEQYF